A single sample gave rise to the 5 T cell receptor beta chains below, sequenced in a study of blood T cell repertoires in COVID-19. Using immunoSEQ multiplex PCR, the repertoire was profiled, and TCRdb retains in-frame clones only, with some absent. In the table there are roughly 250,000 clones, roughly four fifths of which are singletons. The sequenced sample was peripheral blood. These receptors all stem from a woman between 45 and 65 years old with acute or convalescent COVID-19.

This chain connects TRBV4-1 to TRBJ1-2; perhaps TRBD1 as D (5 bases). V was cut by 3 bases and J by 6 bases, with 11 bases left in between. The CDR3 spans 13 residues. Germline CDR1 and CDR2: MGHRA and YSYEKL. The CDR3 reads CASSHYGGNGYTF. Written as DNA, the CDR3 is TGCGCCAGCAGCCACTATGGGGGGAATGGCTACACCTTC.

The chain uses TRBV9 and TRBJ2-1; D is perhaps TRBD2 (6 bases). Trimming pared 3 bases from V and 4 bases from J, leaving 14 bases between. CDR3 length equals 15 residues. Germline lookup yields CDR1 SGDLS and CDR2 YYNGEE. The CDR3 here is CASSASGGVYNEQFF. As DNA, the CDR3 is TGTGCCAGCAGCGCTTCTGGCGGGGTGTACAATGAGCAGTTCTTC.

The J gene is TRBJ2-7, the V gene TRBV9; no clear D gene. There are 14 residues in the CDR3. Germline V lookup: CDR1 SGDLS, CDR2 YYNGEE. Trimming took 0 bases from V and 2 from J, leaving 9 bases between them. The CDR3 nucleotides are TGTGCCAGCAGCGTAGGACTGGGTCCCTACGAGCAGTACTTC. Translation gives CASSVGLGPYEQYF.

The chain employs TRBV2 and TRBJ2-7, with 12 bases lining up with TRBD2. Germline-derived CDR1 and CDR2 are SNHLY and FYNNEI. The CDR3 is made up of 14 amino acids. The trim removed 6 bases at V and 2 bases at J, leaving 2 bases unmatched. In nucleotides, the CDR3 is TGTGCCAGCAGCCTAGCGGGGGGGCCCTACGAGCAGTACTTC. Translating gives CASSLAGGPYEQYF.

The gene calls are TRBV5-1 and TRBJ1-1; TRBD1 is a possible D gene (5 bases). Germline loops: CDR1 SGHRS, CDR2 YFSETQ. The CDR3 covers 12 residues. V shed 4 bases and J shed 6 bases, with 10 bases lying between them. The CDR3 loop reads CASSIIGAEAFF. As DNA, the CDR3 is TGCGCCAGCAGCATAATAGGGGCTGAAGCTTTCTTT.